This T cell receptor (beta chain) is drawn from a study of CD8 T cells in ankylosing spondylitis. Researchers built TCR beta libraries using quantitative 5'-RACE with molecular barcodes. One entry per CDR3 protein, called by TCRdb with MiXCR from the 5' RACE reads. The table lists approximately 350,000 distinct CDR3 sequences, about 15% of them singletons, with 0.9% to 1.2% in the top ten. Findings and limits, study-wide: Reportedly, matched ankylosing spondylitis synovial fluid was significantly enriched for disease-linked clones. Seemingly distinctive of ankylosing spondylitis blood was a TCR beta motif formed by eight highly homologous variants. Some of these motif variants have turned up before, in reports on reactive arthritis synovial fluid and blood.

Points on this clonotype: Its antigen is as yet unknown.

CDR3 length equals 15 residues. The germline V and J ends were trimmed by 4 bases and 3 bases, with 15 bases remaining between them. CDR1 and CDR2 (germline): LGHNA, YNFKEQ. The sample taken for sequencing was blood, either unsorted or a sorted T cell fraction (not recorded which). The V gene is TRBV4-2, the J gene TRBJ1-1, with D maybe TRBD1 (6 bases). The receptor comes from a male donor with ankylosing spondylitis or in good health (not recorded which). The DNA of the CDR3 is TGTGCCAGCAGCCCCCGAGGGCCAGGGGACACTGAAGCTTTCTTT. It yields the protein CASSPRGPGDTEAFF.